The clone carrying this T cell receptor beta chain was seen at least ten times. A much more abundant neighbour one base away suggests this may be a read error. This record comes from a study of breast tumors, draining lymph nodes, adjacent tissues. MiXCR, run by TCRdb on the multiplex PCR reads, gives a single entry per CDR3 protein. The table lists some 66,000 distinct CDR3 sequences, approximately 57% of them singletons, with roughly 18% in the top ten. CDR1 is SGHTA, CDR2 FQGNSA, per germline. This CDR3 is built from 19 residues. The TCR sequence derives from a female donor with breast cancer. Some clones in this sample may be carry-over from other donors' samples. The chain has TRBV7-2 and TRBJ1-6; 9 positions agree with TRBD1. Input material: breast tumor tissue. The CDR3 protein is CASSLAQGQGQPYHSPLHF. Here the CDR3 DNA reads TGTGCCAGCAGCTTAGCGCAGGGACAGGGACAACCCTATCATTCACCCCTCCACTTT.